Each of the 7 T cell receptor beta chains below was sequenced from the same sample in a study of early T cells in non-severe SARS-CoV-2 infection. A single record per CDR3 protein comes from TCRdb applying MiXCR to the 5' RACE reads. The sample lists around 48,000 distinct CDR3 sequences; approximately 13% were seen once. Sequencing input: whole blood. The receptors come from an adult who was a healthcare worker with PCR-confirmed SARS-CoV-2 infection or an uninfected control (not recorded which).

This clonotype was seen only a few times. The chain recombines TRBV29-1 with TRBJ2-2; possibly TRBD2 for D (5 bases). The V end was cut by 4 bases, the J end by 7 bases, with 16 bases between. The germline V gene encodes CDR1 SQVTM and CDR2 ANQGSEA. This CDR3 has 14 amino acids. The DNA of the CDR3 is TGCAGCGTTGCTTTCGGGGAGTCAGGCGGGGAGCTGTTTTTT. Residues: CSVAFGESGGELFF.

The sample holds many counts of this clonotype. This chain uses TRBV12-3 or TRBV12-4 with TRBJ1-1; 10 bases map to TRBD1. V lost 4 bases to trimming and J lost 4 bases; unmatched junction nucleotides: 9. This CDR3 region has 16 residues. This chain's CDR3 is CASSSPGTGVFTEAFF. Here the CDR3 DNA reads TGTGCCAGCAGTTCCCCCGGGACAGGGGTTTTCACTGAAGCTTTCTTT.

This clonotype was seen at least ten times. The chain is built from TRBV6-5 and TRBJ1-1, with 9 nucleotides matching TRBD1. The CDR3 has 14 amino acids. With 5 bases clipped from V and 4 bases from J, the junction kept 5 bases outside the gene matches. The germline gives CDR1 MNHEY, CDR2 SVGAGI. CDR3 nucleotide sequence: TGTGCCAGCAGTAAACAGGGGGCCGGCACTGAAGCTTTCTTT. It yields the protein CASSKQGAGTEAFF.

This clonotype has a count of ten or more. The chain combines TRBV5-1 with TRBJ1-2; D not certain. This CDR3 has 14 amino acids. CDR1 is SGHRS, CDR2 YFSETQ, per germline. Trimming cost V 1 base and J 0 bases, with 7 bases left between them. Written as DNA, the CDR3 is TGCGCCAGCAGCTTGAACAGCGCTAACTATGGCTACACCTTC. It yields the protein CASSLNSANYGYTF.

The chain carries TRBV5-1 and TRBJ1-6; 9 nucleotides agree with TRBD1. V trimming: 3 bases; J trimming: 7 bases; junction bases outside the gene matches: 5. The CDR3 is 15 residues long. Germline V CDR1 and CDR2: SGHRS, YFSETQ. The CDR3 region has the DNA TGCGCCAGCAGCTGGACAGGGGCGAAAAATTCACCCCTCCACTTT. This encodes CASSWTGAKNSPLHF.

The chain links TRBV7-8 to TRBJ1-1; D ambiguous. Germline assignment: CDR1 SGHVS and CDR2 FQNEAQ. The CDR3 covers 13 residues. The V end was cut by 5 bases, the J end by 2 bases, with 9 bases between. CDR3 nucleotide sequence: TGTGCCAGCAGCCCGCGAATAAACACTGAAGCTTTCTTT. It translates to CASSPRINTEAFF.

This clonotype was seen ten or more times. The chain combines TRBV5-1 with TRBJ1-6; 7 bases line up with TRBD1. This CDR3 has 15 residues. Germline assignment: CDR1 SGHRS and CDR2 YFSETQ. V gave up 4 bases and J gave up 8 bases; unmatched junction bases: 9. The CDR3 DNA is TGCGCCAGCAGCCGCCGACAGGGTGGAGATTCACCCCTCCACTTT. Its protein product is CASSRRQGGDSPLHF. Filled out from reference TRBV5-1 and TRBJ1-6, the complete variable domain reads KAGVTQTPRYLIKTRGQQVTLSCSPISGHRSVSWYQQTPGQGLQFLFEYFSETQRNKGNFPGRFSGRQFSNSRSEMNVSTLELGDSALYLCASSRRQGGDSPLHFGNGTRLTVT.